The rows below give T cell receptor beta chains drawn from one sample of a study of shared clonotypes between healthy human individuals. The repertoire was sequenced with immunoSEQ multiplex PCR; TCRdb's copy has only in-frame clones and lacks some. The sample shows under 1,100,000 clones, about 74% of them seen only once. The specimen was memory CD4+ T cells sorted from blood. The receptor set was obtained from a man younger than 35 in good health. Both conserved end residues are part of each CDR3. A D gene is named only where the DNA matches it firmly. The listing skips clone size in some rows; elsewhere it reads once, few, many or a size class.

CDR3 DNA: TGTGCCAGCAGCCAGGTAGCGGGAGGCTACAATGAGCAGTTCTTC; CDR3 protein: CASSQVAGGYNEQFF; V gene: TRBV7-2; clone size: NA; J gene: TRBJ2-1; D gene: TRBD2
CDR3 DNA: TGTGCCAGCCGGGGGGTGGGGGTAAGGGCGAGAGCCGGGGAGCTGTTTTTT; CDR3 protein: CASRGVGVRARAGELFF; V gene: TRBV25-1; clone size: NA; J gene: TRBJ2-2; D gene: TRBD2
CDR3 DNA: TGTGCCAGCAGTTATTCAGGGAACTATGGCTACACCTTC; CDR3 protein: CASSYSGNYGYTF; V gene: TRBV27; clone size: few; J gene: TRBJ1-2; D gene: NA
CDR3 DNA: TGTGCCAGCAGTGAACAACAGCACACCACAGATACGCAGTATTTT; CDR3 protein: CASSEQQHTTDTQYF; V gene: TRBV6-1; clone size: NA; J gene: TRBJ2-3; D gene: NA
CDR3 DNA: TGTGCCAGCAGCTCAGAGGTGGGGGGGCCTTCACCCCTCCACTTT; CDR3 protein: CASSSEVGGPSPLHF; V gene: TRBV9; clone size: NA; J gene: TRBJ1-6; D gene: NA
CDR3 DNA: TGTGCTAGTCGCCGGGGGGCAGGTCAGCCCCAGCATTTT; CDR3 protein: CASRRGAGQPQHF; V gene: TRBV12-5; clone size: NA; J gene: TRBJ1-5; D gene: NA
CDR3 DNA: TGTGCCAGCAGCACCAGACAGGGGGCGTACACTGAAGCTTTCTTT; CDR3 protein: CASSTRQGAYTEAFF; V gene: TRBV5-6; clone size: NA; J gene: TRBJ1-1; D gene: TRBD1
CDR3 DNA: TGTGCCAGTAGTATCGGGGTGAGGGGTACCAGCAATCAGCCCCAGCATTTT; CDR3 protein: CASSIGVRGTSNQPQHF; V gene: TRBV19; clone size: NA; J gene: TRBJ1-5; D gene: NA
CDR3 DNA: TGCGCCAGCGCCAAGGATGAACCTTGGGATACGCAGTATTTT; CDR3 protein: CASAKDEPWDTQYF; V gene: TRBV10-1; clone size: NA; J gene: TRBJ2-3; D gene: NA
CDR3 DNA: TGTGCCAGCAGCTACCGGACAGGGGCGAATTCACCCCTCCACTTT; CDR3 protein: CASSYRTGANSPLHF; V gene: TRBV5-6; clone size: NA; J gene: TRBJ1-6; D gene: TRBD1
CDR3 DNA: TGTGCCAGCAGTTTAGACACTGAAGCTTTCTTT; CDR3 protein: CASSLDTEAFF; V gene: TRBV6-5; clone size: NA; J gene: TRBJ1-1; D gene: NA
CDR3 DNA: TGTGCCAGCAGTCGAGTGACAGGGGGCTCCTACGAGCAGTACTTC; CDR3 protein: CASSRVTGGSYEQYF; V gene: TRBV7-2; clone size: NA; J gene: TRBJ2-7; D gene: TRBD1
CDR3 DNA: TGTGCCATCAGTGAGATTGCGGGATCTAGCACAGATACGCAGTATTTT; CDR3 protein: CAISEIAGSSTDTQYF; V gene: TRBV10-3; clone size: NA; J gene: TRBJ2-3; D gene: NA
CDR3 DNA: TGTGCCAGCAGCCGCTACACCTTC; CDR3 protein: CASSRYTF; V gene: TRBV7-9; clone size: NA; J gene: TRBJ1-2; D gene: NA
CDR3 DNA: TGTGCCACCAGCAGAAGAAGCGGGGGGGGAGATACGCAGTATTTT; CDR3 protein: CATSRRSGGGDTQYF; V gene: TRBV15; clone size: NA; J gene: TRBJ2-3; D gene: TRBD2
CDR3 DNA: TGTGCCAGCAGCTCCGCCGGGAGGGCAGATACGCAGTATTTT; CDR3 protein: CASSSAGRADTQYF; V gene: TRBV7-2; clone size: NA; J gene: TRBJ2-3; D gene: TRBD2
CDR3 DNA: TGTGCCAGCAGCTCCTACGGCCCAGATACGCAGTATTTT; CDR3 protein: CASSSYGPDTQYF; V gene: TRBV7-9; clone size: NA; J gene: TRBJ2-3; D gene: NA
CDR3 DNA: TGTGCCAGCAGCTATTTGACAGGCGGGGCGAACACTGAAGCTTTCTTT; CDR3 protein: CASSYLTGGANTEAFF; V gene: TRBV6-6; clone size: NA; J gene: TRBJ1-1; D gene: NA
CDR3 DNA: TGTGCCATCAGTGGGCCCCTGGCTCCATACATTAGCACAGATACGCAGTATTTT; CDR3 protein: CAISGPLAPYISTDTQYF; V gene: TRBV10-3; clone size: NA; J gene: TRBJ2-3; D gene: NA
CDR3 DNA: TGTGCCAGCATCGCCCCGGCAGGGTTTGGCTACACCTTC; CDR3 protein: CASIAPAGFGYTF; V gene: TRBV28; clone size: NA; J gene: TRBJ1-2; D gene: NA
CDR3 DNA: TGTGCCAGCAGCTTATTGCGCCCCGGGACAGAAAATGAAAAACTGTTTTTT; CDR3 protein: CASSLLRPGTENEKLFF; V gene: TRBV7-9; clone size: NA; J gene: TRBJ1-4; D gene: TRBD1
CDR3 DNA: TGTGCCAGCAGCGTAGTGGGACAGGGGACCGGGGAGCTGTTTTTT; CDR3 protein: CASSVVGQGTGELFF; V gene: TRBV9; clone size: few; J gene: TRBJ2-2; D gene: TRBD1
CDR3 DNA: TGTGCCAGCAGCGCCTATACGGGGGTGACACCCCTCCACTTT; CDR3 protein: CASSAYTGVTPLHF; V gene: TRBV6-4; clone size: NA; J gene: TRBJ1-6; D gene: NA
CDR3 DNA: TGCGCCAGCAGCTTATCCCAGGGGCAGTACGAGCAGTACTTC; CDR3 protein: CASSLSQGQYEQYF; V gene: TRBV5-1; clone size: once; J gene: TRBJ2-7; D gene: NA
CDR3 DNA: TGTGCCATCAGTCCGGGACAGGGCGAGACCCAGTACTTC; CDR3 protein: CAISPGQGETQYF; V gene: TRBV10-3; clone size: NA; J gene: TRBJ2-5; D gene: TRBD1
CDR3 DNA: TGTGCCAGTAGTGAACAGGGATTCTACGAGCAGTACTTC; CDR3 protein: CASSEQGFYEQYF; V gene: TRBV19; clone size: NA; J gene: TRBJ2-7; D gene: NA
CDR3 DNA: TGTGCCATCGGAGGGTCCTCTGGAAACACCATATATTTT; CDR3 protein: CAIGGSSGNTIYF; V gene: TRBV10-3; clone size: few; J gene: TRBJ1-3; D gene: NA
CDR3 DNA: TGTGCCAGCAGTCGTGGGTTCGACCAGCCCCAGCATTTT; CDR3 protein: CASSRGFDQPQHF; V gene: TRBV7-9; clone size: NA; J gene: TRBJ1-5; D gene: NA
CDR3 DNA: TGTGCCACCAGCAGTCTTGCTAGCGGCTTCAATGAGCAGTTCTTC; CDR3 protein: CATSSLASGFNEQFF; V gene: TRBV15; clone size: few; J gene: TRBJ2-1; D gene: TRBD2
CDR3 DNA: TGTGCCAGTAGCGATCAGAGGGGTACTGGAAACACCATATATTTT; CDR3 protein: CASSDQRGTGNTIYF; V gene: TRBV19; clone size: NA; J gene: TRBJ1-3; D gene: NA
CDR3 DNA: TGTGGGCACAGGGATTCGACAGATACGCAGTATTTT; CDR3 protein: CGHRDSTDTQYF; V gene: TRBV28; clone size: NA; J gene: TRBJ2-3; D gene: NA
CDR3 DNA: TGTGCCAGCAGGGAGGGTATCGGAGAAGCTTTCTTT; CDR3 protein: CASREGIGEAFF; V gene: TRBV2; clone size: NA; J gene: TRBJ1-1; D gene: NA
CDR3 DNA: TGTGCCAGCAGCCGTCCGGGTTTGGGAAACACCATATATTTT; CDR3 protein: CASSRPGLGNTIYF; V gene: TRBV11-2; clone size: NA; J gene: TRBJ1-3; D gene: NA
CDR3 DNA: TGTGCCAGCAGCGGAAAGCAGGGGGAAACGGCTTTCTTT; CDR3 protein: CASSGKQGETAFF; V gene: TRBV9; clone size: NA; J gene: TRBJ1-1; D gene: TRBD1
CDR3 DNA: TGTGCCAGCAGTGATATGTCAAGGGGCGTAGGGGTTGCCTTC; CDR3 protein: CASSDMSRGVGVAF; V gene: TRBV6-1; clone size: NA; J gene: TRBJ1-2; D gene: NA
CDR3 DNA: TGTGCCAGCAGCTCCCTGTCTGGAAACACCATATATTTT; CDR3 protein: CASSSLSGNTIYF; V gene: TRBV5-4; clone size: NA; J gene: TRBJ1-3; D gene: NA
CDR3 DNA: TGTGCCAGCAGCTCGACCGGGGTTCCGGGAGCGCGGCAGTTCTTC; CDR3 protein: CASSSTGVPGARQFF; V gene: TRBV7-9; clone size: NA; J gene: TRBJ2-1; D gene: NA
CDR3 DNA: TGTGCCAGCAGTTTTTCCGCGACTTCGAACACTGAAGCTTTCTTT; CDR3 protein: CASSFSATSNTEAFF; V gene: TRBV27; clone size: NA; J gene: TRBJ1-1; D gene: NA
CDR3 DNA: TGCGCCAGCAGCCCGGGGGACAGGGGGACCCAGTACTTC; CDR3 protein: CASSPGDRGTQYF; V gene: TRBV4-3; clone size: NA; J gene: TRBJ2-5; D gene: TRBD1
CDR3 DNA: TGTGCCAGCAGCCAAGGGACAGGGGTGTACTTC; CDR3 protein: CASSQGTGVYF; V gene: TRBV7-8; clone size: NA; J gene: TRBJ2-7; D gene: TRBD1
CDR3 DNA: TGTGCCAGCAGCCTTGAAAACAGGGGGCTGTACTTC; CDR3 protein: CASSLENRGLYF; V gene: TRBV7-9; clone size: NA; J gene: TRBJ2-7; D gene: TRBD1
CDR3 DNA: TGTGCCAGCAGCCCCAGGACTGGGAAGAACACTGAAGCTTTCTTT; CDR3 protein: CASSPRTGKNTEAFF; V gene: TRBV7-9; clone size: NA; J gene: TRBJ1-1; D gene: NA
CDR3 DNA: TGTGCCAGCAGCCAAGATCACAGGATTTACGAGCAGTACTTC; CDR3 protein: CASSQDHRIYEQYF; V gene: TRBV4-2; clone size: NA; J gene: TRBJ2-7; D gene: NA
CDR3 DNA: TGTGCCAGCAGCCCCCGACTAGCCCTCGAAAACATTCAGTACTTC; CDR3 protein: CASSPRLALENIQYF; V gene: TRBV11-2; clone size: NA; J gene: TRBJ2-4; D gene: TRBD2
CDR3 DNA: TGCGCCAGCAGCTTGGTTCAGGGGACGTATGAGCAGTTCTTC; CDR3 protein: CASSLVQGTYEQFF; V gene: TRBV5-1; clone size: NA; J gene: TRBJ2-1; D gene: NA
CDR3 DNA: TGTGCCAGCAGTGCCACTGTAGCGGGAGAATTAGAGACCCAGTACTTC; CDR3 protein: CASSATVAGELETQYF; V gene: TRBV27; clone size: NA; J gene: TRBJ2-5; D gene: TRBD2
CDR3 DNA: TGTGCCAGCAGCTTAAGTCGGACTTACCAAGAGACCCAGTACTTC; CDR3 protein: CASSLSRTYQETQYF; V gene: TRBV11-2; clone size: NA; J gene: TRBJ2-5; D gene: NA
CDR3 DNA: TGTGCCAGCAGCCGAATCGGGGAGGGAACCTATGGCTACACCTTC; CDR3 protein: CASSRIGEGTYGYTF; V gene: TRBV14; clone size: NA; J gene: TRBJ1-2; D gene: NA
CDR3 DNA: TGTGCCAGCAGAGGGGACAGGGGGAGCTTGGTGACTAATGAAAAACTGTTTTTT; CDR3 protein: CASRGDRGSLVTNEKLFF; V gene: TRBV2; clone size: NA; J gene: TRBJ1-4; D gene: TRBD1
CDR3 DNA: TGTGCCAGCAGGCCCGGGGCCCCTAACTATGGCTACACCTTC; CDR3 protein: CASRPGAPNYGYTF; V gene: TRBV28; clone size: NA; J gene: TRBJ1-2; D gene: NA
CDR3 DNA: TGTGCCAGCACTCAATGGGCGTCCTACAATGAGCAGTTCTTC; CDR3 protein: CASTQWASYNEQFF; V gene: TRBV2; clone size: NA; J gene: TRBJ2-1; D gene: NA